This T cell receptor beta chain was identified during a study of shared clonotypes between healthy human individuals. Study-level findings and limits: Investigators collected only blood, and repertoires in tissues likely differ. Although depth was large, rarefaction showed that sequencing of the sorted subsets was incomplete.

The assay was immunoSEQ multiplex PCR, and TCRdb's table has in-frame clones only and misses some. The data show approximately 1.4 million clones, roughly 98% seen once. A remark on this clone: Its antigen is still unknown.

This CDR3 has 12 amino acids. Germline V gives CDR1 SQVTM, CDR2 ANQGSEA. Trimming shortened V by 6 bases and J by 12 bases, and 18 bases separated the two germline ends. The donors were all Caucasian adults (living in Nashville, Tennessee). The sample was naive CD4+ T cells sorted from blood. Subset here: CD45RA+ positively selected. The V and J genes are TRBV29-1 and TRBJ2-1; D may correspond to TRBD1 or TRBD2 (5 bases each). The sequence was collected from a man younger than 45 in good health. CDR3: CSVKPGTVRQFF. In nucleotides, the CDR3 is TGCAGCGTGAAACCCGGGACGGTCCGGCAGTTCTTC.